Following are 23 T cell receptor beta chains from one sample sequenced in a study of blood T cell repertoires in COVID-19. Produced via immunoSEQ multiplex PCR; TCRdb's table is partial and in-frame only. The sample has 450,000 to 500,000 clones; about 85% are singletons. Sequencing input: PBMCs or T cells enriched from blood (not recorded which). The origin of the receptors is a woman aged 55-69 years who had recovered from COVID-19.

This clone appeared a single time. The chain recombines TRBV3-1 (or the pseudogene TRBV3-2) with TRBJ2-7, with 9 nucleotides matching TRBD1. The CDR3 consists of 14 residues. Germline CDR1 and CDR2: LGHDT and YNNKEL (reference sequence). The V gene end was trimmed by 6 bases and the J gene end by 4 bases; junction bases not matched to a gene: 7. CDR3 region: CASRGWGQGYEQYF. The CDR3 bases are TGTGCCAGCAGGGGGTGGGGACAGGGTTACGAGCAGTACTTC.

The rearrangement joins TRBV3-1 (or the pseudogene TRBV3-2) to TRBJ2-2, with D tentatively TRBD2 (6 bases). The CDR3 consists of 16 residues. The V and J ends lost 1 base and 4 bases respectively, with 13 bases between them. The V gene's germline CDR1 is LGHDT and CDR2 YNNKEL (reference sequence). The CDR3 is CASSQGGGLGTGELFF. For the CDR3, the DNA is TGTGCCAGCAGCCAAGGGGGAGGCCTGGGCACCGGGGAGCTGTTTTTT.

The chain links TRBV5-5 to TRBJ2-7; maybe TRBD1 (6 bases). The V gene lost 4 bases and the J gene lost 2 bases, with 16 bases spanning the gap. Germline V gene sequence: CDR1 SGHKS, CDR2 YYEKEE (reference sequence). The CDR3 is 15 amino acids. CDR3 bases: TGTGCCAGCAGCCCCCAATACGGACAGCCCTACGAGCAGTACTTC. Translated, it gives CASSPQYGQPYEQYF.

This clone has more than one count but fewer than ten. V gene TRBV2 combines with J gene TRBJ1-2; no clear D. V lost 5 bases and J 8 bases, leaving 18 bases between the germline ends. Germline values: CDR1 SNHLY, CDR2 FYNNEI. The CDR3 extends over 14 amino acids. In nucleotides, the CDR3 is TGTGCCAGCAGTACTCTCGGAGAGAAGTGGGGCTACACCTTC. Amino acids: CASSTLGEKWGYTF.

The J gene is TRBJ2-1, the V gene TRBV27; TRBD2 matches at 10 bases. The J segment lost 9 bases and the V segment lost 5 bases, leaving 10 bases of the junction unmatched. The CDR3 is 15 amino acids. The germline V gene encodes CDR1 MNHEY and CDR2 SMNVEV (reference sequence). Here the CDR3 reads CASSITSGGAFEQFF. The CDR3 bases are TGTGCCAGCAGTATAACCAGCGGGGGGGCCTTTGAGCAGTTCTTC.

The chain has TRBV5-1 and TRBJ2-3, with 11 bases matching TRBD1. The CDR3 length is 15 residues. The germline gives CDR1 SGHRS, CDR2 YFSETQ. Trimming cost V 4 bases and J 3 bases; bases outside gene matches: 4. CDR3 sequence (DNA): TGCGCCAGCAGCGGACAGGGGGCGGGTACAGATACGCAGTATTTT. Its protein is CASSGQGAGTDTQYF.

This clone showed up just a few times. The chain uses TRBV4-1 and TRBJ1-5; D is uncertain. The CDR3 contains 15 residues. CDR1 MGHRA and CDR2 YSYEKL come from the germline V gene. Trimming removed 0 bases at V and 2 bases at J, with 8 bases between. The chain's CDR3 is CASSQDQQGNQPQHF. Here the CDR3 DNA reads TGCGCCAGCAGCCAAGATCAGCAGGGCAATCAGCCCCAGCATTTT.

The chain employs TRBV12-3 or TRBV12-4 and TRBJ1-4, with D perhaps matching TRBD1 (5 bases). The CDR3 contains 13 residues. V lost 6 bases to trimming and J lost 7 bases, with 12 bases between them. This CDR3 reads CASSGGNFEKLFF. The CDR3 DNA reads TGTGCCAGCAGCGGGGGGAATTTTGAAAAACTGTTTTTT.

This chain connects TRBV15 to TRBJ2-7, with D perhaps TRBD1 (6 bases). Trimming stripped 1 base from V and 6 bases from J, with 10 bases between. The CDR3 extends over 13 amino acids. CDR1 is LNHNV and CDR2 is YYDKDF in the germline V gene (reference sequence). CDR3: CATSRAQGGEQYF. The CDR3 nucleotides are TGTGCCACCAGCAGAGCACAGGGTGGCGAGCAGTACTTC.

This clone was counted only a few times. The V gene is TRBV5-6, the J gene TRBJ1-5; D uncertain. From germline, CDR1 is SGHDT and CDR2 YYEEEE. CDR3 length: 12 amino acids. V was pared by 3 bases and J by 4 bases, with 5 bases between. The CDR3 region is CASSSENQPQHF. Written as DNA, the CDR3 is TGTGCCAGCAGCTCTGAGAATCAGCCCCAGCATTTT.

The chain joins TRBV9 to TRBJ1-3; the D gene is possibly TRBD1 (5 bases). V lost 2 bases and J lost 1, with 7 bases in between. Germline CDR1 reads SGDLS; CDR2 reads YYNGEE. The CDR3 totals 14 residues. The CDR3 spells CASSVQGSGNTIYF. The DNA of the CDR3 is TGTGCCAGCAGCGTGCAGGGTTCTGGAAACACCATATATTTT.

The chain carries TRBV5-1 and TRBJ2-7, with D possibly matching TRBD2 (5 bases). Trimming pared 0 bases from V and 5 bases from J, leaving 21 bases between. The CDR3 extends over 17 amino acids. The germline V gene has CDR1 SGHRS and CDR2 YFSETQ. CDR3 region: CASSLESYRAGIHEQYF. CDR3 in DNA: TGCGCCAGCAGCTTGGAGTCTTATAGGGCGGGCATCCACGAGCAGTACTTC. Using reference TRBV5-1 and TRBJ2-7 for the parts outside the CDR3, the full variable domain is KAGVTQTPRYLIKTRGQQVTLSCSPISGHRSVSWYQQTPGQGLQFLFEYFSETQRNKGNFPGRFSGRQFSNSRSEMNVSTLELGDSALYLCASSLESYRAGIHEQYFGPGTRLTVT.

The rearrangement joins TRBV5-8 to TRBJ1-2; 10 bases map to TRBD1. The J segment lost 3 bases and the V segment lost 5 bases, leaving 13 bases of the junction unmatched. Germline CDR1 and CDR2: SGHTS and YDEGEE. This CDR3 is 17 amino acids long. CDR3 sequence reads: CASSSLPTGGFHYGYTF. The CDR3 region has the DNA TGTGCCAGCAGTTCCCTTCCGACAGGGGGCTTTCACTATGGCTACACCTTC. The whole variable domain, filled in from reference TRBV5-8 and TRBJ1-2, reads EAGVTQSPTHLIKTRGQQATLRCSPISGHTSVYWYQQALGLGLQFLLWYDEGEERNRGNFPPRFSGRQFPNYSSELNVNALELEDSALYLCASSSLPTGGFHYGYTFGSGTRLTVV.

The chain combines TRBV24-1 with TRBJ2-3; 7 positions match TRBD2. The CDR3 length is 14 residues. Losses at the gene ends were 8 bases for V and 0 bases for J; bases not matched to a gene: 4. Germline V gene lookup returns CDR1 KGHDR and CDR2 SFDVKD. The CDR3 DNA follows: TGTGCCACCATGGGGGGGATAAGCACAGATACGCAGTATTTT. This codes for CATMGGISTDTQYF.

The chain couples TRBV7-8 to TRBJ2-1; 10 bases line up with TRBD1. The CDR3 loop spans 15 amino acids. The J segment lost 2 bases and the V segment lost 5 bases, leaving 3 bases of the junction unmatched. Germline V gene sequence: CDR1 SGHVS, CDR2 FQNEAQ. DNA of the CDR3: TGTGCCAGCAGCCCCGGGACAGGGGCCTACAATGAGCAGTTCTTC. This encodes CASSPGTGAYNEQFF. Looking up the rest from reference TRBV7-8 and TRBJ2-1 gives the full variable domain: GAGVSQSPRYKVAKRGQDVALRCDPISGHVSLFWYQQALGQGPEFLTYFQNEAQLDKSGLPSDRFFAERPEGSVSTLKIQRTQQEDSAVYLCASSPGTGAYNEQFFGPGTRLTVL.

V and J are TRBV21-1 and TRBJ2-7; TRBD1 is taken as the D call from the table, unchecked against the DNA. TRBV21-1 is listed as a pseudogene. The CDR3 spans 14 residues. As DNA, the CDR3 is TGTGCCAGCAGCCCAAGGACAGGGTCGAACGAGCAGTACTTC. It encodes CASSPRTGSNEQYF.

This rearrangement joins TRBV6-6 to TRBJ2-2, with D maybe TRBD2 (6 bases). Trimming took off 4 bases at V and 1 base at J, with 13 bases between the two ends. The germline V gene has CDR1 MNHNY and CDR2 SVGAGI (reference sequence). The CDR3 has 16 amino acids. The CDR3 DNA sequence: TGTGCCAGCAGTTCAACTAGCCTCATGAACACCGGGGAGCTGTTTTTT. The encoded protein is CASSSTSLMNTGELFF.

CDR3 coding DNA: TGTGCCAGCAGTAGAGTAGGCGGGAACACTGAAGCTTTCTTT. It translates to CASSRVGGNTEAFF. The V gene is TRBV2, the J gene TRBJ1-1; the D is unclear. CDR1 is SNHLY and CDR2 is FYNNEI in the germline V gene. The ends were cut back, 5 bases at V and 1 base at J, with 11 bases in the middle. The CDR3 runs to 14 residues.

The rearrangement uses TRBV19 and TRBJ2-1; TRBD1 agrees at 8 bases. The length of the CDR3 is 19 residues. CDR1 and CDR2 from the germline V gene are LNHDA and SQIVND (reference sequence). Germline trimming cut 4 bases from V and 0 bases from J; bases unmatched to any gene: 14. The chain's CDR3 is CASSNRQGRSVGSYNEQFF. In nucleotides, the CDR3 is TGTGCCAGTAGTAACCGACAGGGGCGCTCCGTTGGCTCCTACAATGAGCAGTTCTTC.

The V gene is TRBV7-9, the J gene TRBJ1-4, with 7 nucleotides matching TRBD1. CDR1 SEHNR and CDR2 FQNEAQ come from the germline V gene (reference sequence). V lost 3 bases to trimming and J lost 6 bases; unmatched junction nucleotides: 13. The CDR3 is 17 residues long. CDR3 nucleotides: TGTGCCAGCAGCTTCGGAACTGACAGGGTGGGATATGAAAAACTGTTTTTT. Protein: CASSFGTDRVGYEKLFF.

This rearrangement joins TRBV6-5 to TRBJ1-1, with 7 nucleotides matching TRBD1. Losses at the gene ends were 7 bases for V and 4 bases for J; bases not matched to a gene: 9. Germline CDR1 reads MNHEY; CDR2 reads SVGAGI. CDR3 size: 14 residues. Here the CDR3 reads CASTVDRVGTEAFF. DNA of the CDR3: TGTGCCAGCACCGTAGACAGGGTGGGCACTGAAGCTTTCTTT.

This chain links TRBV6-5 with TRBJ1-5; 9 nucleotides line up with TRBD1. The germline V gene encodes CDR1 MNHEY and CDR2 SVGAGI. CDR3 length: 15 residues. V was clipped by 0 bases and J by 5 bases; unmatched bases: 2. The chain's CDR3 is CASSYSWTGDQPQHF. For the CDR3, the DNA is TGTGCCAGCAGTTACTCATGGACAGGGGATCAGCCCCAGCATTTT.

The chain carries TRBV13 and TRBJ1-2; 7 bases align to TRBD1. J was trimmed by 5 bases and V by 3 bases; bases with no gene match: 6. The CDR3 is 14 residues long. CDR1 is PRHDT, CDR2 FYEKMQ, per germline (reference sequence). For the CDR3, the DNA is TGTGCCAGCAGCTTTAACCCACAGGGGTATGGCTACACCTTC. As protein: CASSFNPQGYGYTF.